This T cell receptor beta chain was found in a study of blood T cell repertoires in COVID-19. Study-level background: Material from acute and convalescent COVID-19 was sourced from the United States, Italy and Spain.

In the study's own analysis: Amplifying reference gene primers gave estimates of nucleated cell counts. Assay used: immunoSEQ multiplex PCR; TCRdb lists only in-frame clones, some missing. The D gene and trimming were derived from the DNA, and the V and J assignments and clone size from that table. The profile covers 200,000 to 300,000 clones, with approximately 81% appearing a single time and 4% to 4.5% taken by the ten largest. The sequence derives from a man aged 55 to 70 with acute or convalescent COVID-19. What was sequenced was peripheral blood.

The CDR3 nucleotides are TGTGCCACCAGCAAGTACGGGTACAATCAGCCCCAGCATTTT. It codes for CATSKYGYNQPQHF. V gene TRBV15 combines with J gene TRBJ1-5; D gene ambiguous. V gave up 4 bases and J gave up 3 bases, with 10 bases separating them. Germline V gene sequence: CDR1 LNHNV, CDR2 YYDKDF (reference sequence). There are 14 residues in the CDR3.